This passage covers 28 T cell receptor beta chains from one sample sequenced in a study of regulatory T cells in long-lasting Graves disease. Time point reported: newly diagnosed GD, antithyroid drugs for less than 3 months. RNA from PBMCs was the source of the TCR library. CDR3-region Arm-PCR and iRepertoire HTBI primers produced the TCR beta libraries. TCRdb used MiXCR to reprocess the multiplex PCR reads, holding one entry per CDR3 protein. This sample has about 420,000 distinct CDR3 sequences, with about 17% found just once. This sample also belongs to another study, concerning T cells in Graves' hyperthyroidism and ophthalmopathy.

Material: peripheral blood mononuclear cells (PBMCs), obtained at new diagnosis, from a patient treated with antithyroid drugs. The receptors were gathered from a woman aged 18-29 years with Graves disease.

This clonotype was detected once. Being one base from a much bigger clone, this may be a read error. The chain employs TRBV10-2 and TRBJ2-7, with 11 positions matching TRBD2. Germline values: CDR1 WSHSY, CDR2 SAAADI. The CDR3 contains 17 residues. The chain's CDR3 is CATLGLAGERSSYGQYF. The CDR3 bases are TGCGCCACATTAGGACTAGCGGGCGAAAGGAGCTCCTACGGGCAGTACTTC.

This clonotype appeared a few times. This chain joins TRBV9 and TRBJ2-2, with TRBD1 as a possible D gene (5 bases). Germline V lookup: CDR1 SGDLS, CDR2 YYNGEE. V was shortened by 4 bases and J by 7 bases, with 14 bases between the two germline ends. This CDR3 region has 14 residues. The CDR3 here is CASSYRQRNGELFF. The CDR3 bases are TGTGCCAGCAGCTATAGACAGCGTAACGGGGAGCTGTTTTTT. The full variable domain, completed using reference TRBV9 and TRBJ2-2, is DSGVTQTPKHLITATGQRVTLRCSPRSGDLSVYWYQQSLDQGLQFLIQYYNGEERAKGNILERFSAQQFPDLHSELNLSSLELGDSALYFCASSYRQRNGELFFGEGSRLTVL.

The chain links TRBV24-1 to TRBJ1-3; no reliable D call. Germline V lookup: CDR1 KGHDR, CDR2 SFDVKD. The ends were cut back, 4 bases at V and 0 bases at J, with 15 bases in the middle. The CDR3 loop spans 17 amino acids. The CDR3 region is CATSDPPRHNSGNTIYF. CDR3 DNA: TGTGCCACCAGTGACCCGCCGAGGCACAACTCTGGAAACACCATATATTTT.

This clonotype has at least ten counts. This chain joins TRBV28 and TRBJ2-7; TRBD1 matches at 12 bases. This CDR3 is 15 amino acids long. CDR1 is MDHEN and CDR2 is SYDVKM in the germline V gene. J lost 5 bases, V lost 6 bases, and 8 bases had no gene match. In DNA form, the CDR3 reads TGTGCCAGCAGCAAAACCGGGACAGGGGGCGACGAGCAGTACTTC. This encodes CASSKTGTGGDEQYF.

The V call is TRBV6-1, the J call TRBJ1-1, with D uncertain. In germline, CDR1 is MNHNS, CDR2 SASEGT. V lost 7 bases to trimming and J lost 6 bases, with 15 bases between them. CDR3 size: 13 residues. This CDR3 reads CASTLDQNPEAFF. Here the CDR3 DNA reads TGTGCCAGCACTCTAGACCAAAACCCTGAAGCTTTCTTT.

This clonotype was seen ten or more times. V gene TRBV7-2 combines with J gene TRBJ2-3, with a tentative D call TRBD2 (5 bases). The V end lost 4 bases, the J end lost 5 bases, and 10 bases lay between the germline ends. The CDR3 extends over 13 amino acids. Germline CDR1 SGHTA, CDR2 FQGNSA. DNA of the CDR3: TGTGCCAGCAGCTCCGTACTAGGAGATACGCAGTATTTT. Its protein is CASSSVLGDTQYF.

This clonotype was counted only a few times. The V call is TRBV19, the J call TRBJ2-1, with 11 positions matching TRBD2. The germline CDR1 and CDR2 sequences are LNHDA and SQIVND (reference sequence). The CDR3 covers 15 residues. The ends lost 6 bases at V and 4 bases at J; junction bases unmatched: 5. For the CDR3, the DNA is TGTGCCAGTAGAAAAACTAGCGGGGGATACAATGAGCAGTTCTTC. Protein product: CASRKTSGGYNEQFF. Full variable domain (missing parts from reference TRBV19 and TRBJ2-1): DGGITQSPKYLFRKEGQNVTLSCEQNLNHDAMYWYRQDPGQGLRLIYYSQIVNDFQKGDIAEGYSVSREKKESFPLTVTSAQKNPTAFYLCASRKTSGGYNEQFFGPGTRLTVL.

The CDR3 region is CASSLSTAGYTF. In DNA form, the CDR3 reads TGTGCCAGCAGTTTATCAACCGCCGGCTACACCTTC. The V and J genes are TRBV28 and TRBJ1-2, with D hard to call. This CDR3 is built from 12 residues. V was clipped by 1 base and J by 8 bases, with 8 bases between them. The germline V gene encodes CDR1 MDHEN and CDR2 SYDVKM.

J is TRBJ1-2 and V is TRBV6-1; D may be TRBD1 (5 bases). Germline lookup yields CDR1 MNHNS and CDR2 SASEGT. With 7 bases removed from V and 1 base from J, the gap between germline ends came to 13 bases. The CDR3 is 14 residues long. CDR3 amino acids: CASTGTWGNYGYTF. The CDR3 DNA reads as TGTGCCAGCACCGGGACTTGGGGTAACTATGGCTACACCTTC.

This clonotype was seen only once. The rearrangement uses TRBV19 and TRBJ2-5; a possible D gene is TRBD1 (6 bases). This CDR3 comprises 14 residues. The germline V gene has CDR1 LNHDA and CDR2 SQIVND (reference sequence). With 8 bases removed from V and 2 bases from J, the gap between germline ends came to 15 bases. The CDR3 DNA is TGTGCCAGTCAACAGGGTGGGTTACAAGAGACCCAGTACTTC. Translated: CASQQGGLQETQYF.

This clonotype came up many times. The rearrangement uses TRBV27 and TRBJ2-1, with 12 bases that match TRBD2. J gave up 1 base and V 4 bases, and 11 bases lay outside the gene matches. Per the germline V gene, CDR1 is MNHEY and CDR2 is SMNVEV (reference sequence). The CDR3 extends over 19 amino acids. CDR3 nucleotide sequence: TGTGCCAGCAGTTACCCCGGGACTAGCGGGTTAAGATCCTACAATGAGCAGTTCTTC. As protein: CASSYPGTSGLRSYNEQFF.

This clonotype occurred many times. This sequence joins TRBV12-3 or TRBV12-4 and TRBJ2-3; D tentatively fits TRBD1 or TRBD2 (6 bases each). The V end lost 6 bases, the J end lost 4 bases, and 17 bases lay between the germline ends. CDR3 size: 15 residues. CDR3 loop: CASSGLGGRADTQYF. DNA of the CDR3: TGTGCCAGCAGCGGACTGGGGGGCCGCGCAGATACGCAGTATTTT.

This clonotype was seen ten or more times. The chain joins TRBV30 to TRBJ2-7, with 9 bases lining up with TRBD2. The CDR3 is 14 amino acids. The V and J ends lost 4 bases and 6 bases, in that order; junction bases with no gene match: 10. Looked up from germline, CDR1 is GTSNPN and CDR2 is SVGIG (reference sequence). The CDR3 protein is CAWNRGRAAGEQYF. The CDR3 DNA follows: TGTGCCTGGAACCGCGGGAGGGCCGCAGGCGAGCAGTACTTC.

V usage is TRBV28 and J usage is TRBJ1-1; 8 bases match TRBD1. The CDR3 totals 14 residues. CDR1 and CDR2 from the germline V gene are MDHEN and SYDVKM. Trimming removed 6 bases from V and 4 bases from J; junction bases left unmatched: 7. CDR3 loop: CASREQGAGTEAFF. The CDR3 nucleotides read TGTGCCAGCAGAGAGCAGGGGGCGGGCACTGAAGCTTTCTTT.

This clonotype was detected a few times. The rearrangement joins TRBV11-1 to TRBJ2-1, with D possibly being TRBD1 or TRBD2 (7 bases each). V lost 1 base, J lost 4 bases, and 17 bases lay in between. The CDR3 has 17 amino acids. Looked up from germline, CDR1 is SGHAT and CDR2 is FQDESV (reference sequence). The CDR3 coding sequence is TGTGCCAGCAGCTTAGGGGGCGGGGGACAGAGATACAATGAGCAGTTCTTC. Protein sequence: CASSLGGGGQRYNEQFF. Complete variable domain (other parts from reference TRBV11-1 and TRBJ2-1): EAEVAQSPRYKITEKSQAVAFWCDPISGHATLYWYRQILGQGPELLVQFQDESVVDDSQLPKDRFSAERLKGVDSTLKIQPAELGDSAMYLCASSLGGGGQRYNEQFFGPGTRLTVL.

The chain couples TRBV7-2 to TRBJ1-1; D is possibly TRBD1 (5 bases). V was trimmed by 5 bases and J by 0 bases, leaving 16 bases between them. In germline, CDR1 is SGHTA, CDR2 FQGNSA. The CDR3 has 16 amino acids. Here the CDR3 DNA reads TGTGCCAGCAGCCAGATTCACGGGACGGTGAACACTGAAGCTTTCTTT. Amino acid sequence: CASSQIHGTVNTEAFF.

Details on this clonotype: Relative to the germline gene, one junction end is altered; a read error may explain this. The J gene is TRBJ1-1, the V gene TRBV3-1; D gene uncertain. CDR1 and CDR2 (germline): LGHDT, YNNKEL (reference sequence). CDR3 size: 14 residues. The CDR3: CASSPRVGSTEALF. CDR3 sequence (DNA): TGTGCCAGCAGCCCCCGAGTCGGTAGCACTGAAGCTCTCTTT.

This clonotype was seen only a few times. In nucleotides, the CDR3 is TGTGCCTGGAACGGGCGGGAGGGCTACGAGCAGTACTTC. Residues: CAWNGREGYEQYF. This chain joins TRBV30 and TRBJ2-7; 9 positions match TRBD2. This CDR3 has 13 residues. Germline CDR1 GTSNPN, CDR2 SVGIG (reference sequence). V lost 4 bases to trimming and J lost 3 bases; unmatched junction nucleotides: 4. The full variable domain, in which reference TRBV30 and TRBJ2-7 provide the parts outside the CDR3, is SQTIHQWPATLVQPVGSPLSLECTVEGTSNPNLYWYRQAAGRGLQLLFYSVGIGQISSEVPQNLSASRPQDRQFILSSKKLLLSDSGFYLCAWNGREGYEQYFGPGTRLTVT.

The DNA for the CDR3 is TGTGCCAGCAGTTTCGAGAGGGGGCGAAATTCACCCCTCCACTTT. Translation gives CASSFERGRNSPLHF. V usage is TRBV27 and J usage is TRBJ1-6; 7 positions match TRBD1. There are 15 residues in the CDR3. The germline gives CDR1 MNHEY, CDR2 SMNVEV (reference sequence). J lost 7 bases, V lost 3 bases, and 6 bases had no gene match.

Ten or more counts support this clonotype. This CDR3 is CASSPWDGRQYF. In nucleotides, the CDR3 is TGTGCCAGCAGCCCATGGGACGGAAGGCAGTACTTC. V and J are TRBV3-1 and TRBJ2-7; either TRBD1 or TRBD2 may supply D (5 bases each). Germline CDR1 and CDR2: LGHDT and YNNKEL (reference sequence). V was cut by 4 bases and J by 9 bases, with 13 bases left in between. This CDR3 spans 12 amino acids.

The rearrangement joins TRBV9 to TRBJ2-3; D tentatively reads TRBD1 or TRBD2 (5 bases each). V was trimmed by 3 bases and J by 3 bases, leaving 11 bases between them. The germline V gene encodes CDR1 SGDLS and CDR2 YYNGEE. This CDR3 comprises 14 residues. The CDR3 region is CASSGGWGTDTQYF. In DNA form, the CDR3 reads TGTGCCAGCAGCGGAGGCTGGGGGACAGATACGCAGTATTTT.

A few counts support this clonotype. This chain uses TRBV12-3 or TRBV12-4 with TRBJ1-1; 7 nucleotides align to TRBD1. Unmatched junction bases numbered 6, after V lost 2 bases and J lost 6 bases. CDR3 length: 14 residues. The CDR3 DNA sequence: TGTGCCAGCAGTTTAAGGGGGCCCGACGCTGAAGCTTTCTTT. Translating it yields CASSLRGPDAEAFF.

This clonotype was observed many times. The chain recombines TRBV6-1 with TRBJ2-7; 10 bases agree with TRBD1. V gave up 6 bases and J gave up 6 bases; unmatched junction bases: 8. CDR3 length equals 14 residues. Germline CDR1 reads MNHNS; CDR2 reads SASEGT. The CDR3 protein is CASRPPGTGVEQYF. The CDR3 coding sequence is TGTGCCAGCAGGCCCCCCGGGACAGGGGTCGAGCAGTACTTC.

This clonotype was seen at least ten times. The V and J genes are TRBV3-1 and TRBJ2-7; D might be TRBD1 (5 bases). In germline, CDR1 is LGHDT, CDR2 YNNKEL (reference sequence). The V gene lost 3 bases and the J gene lost 6 bases, with 18 bases spanning the gap. This CDR3 comprises 15 residues. Here the CDR3 DNA reads TGTGCCAGCAGCCATAGGGGTGTGGGTCTTCGCGAGCAGTACTTC. It is translated as CASSHRGVGLREQYF.

Turning to this clonotype: This clone may be a read error of a much larger clone one base away. The V call is TRBV20-1, the J call TRBJ2-1; D is uncertain. V was cut by 3 bases and J by 12 bases, with 12 bases left in between. Germline CDR1 is DFQATT and CDR2 is SNEGSKA (reference sequence). The CDR3 is 11 amino acids. The CDR3 protein is CSASGPGRQFF. The DNA for the CDR3 is TGCAGTGCTAGCGGACCAGGTAGGCAGTTCTTC.

This clonotype was counted at least ten times. The CDR3 here is CASTSGGRAYEQYF. CDR3 coding DNA: TGTGCCAGCACCTCGGGCGGGAGGGCCTACGAGCAGTACTTC. The chain carries TRBV12-3 or TRBV12-4 and TRBJ2-7; 9 bases are shared with TRBD2. Trimming at V came to 7 bases and at J to 2 bases, leaving 6 bases not matched to a gene. The CDR3 is made up of 14 amino acids.

This clonotype was observed at least ten times. The chain couples TRBV7-3 to TRBJ2-5; the D gene could be TRBD1 or TRBD2 (5 bases each). Trimming shortened V by 5 bases and J by 2 bases, and 15 bases separated the two germline ends. The CDR3 is 15 residues long. Germline V gene lookup returns CDR1 SGHTA and CDR2 FQGTGA. The CDR3 sequence is CASSRDGGGQETQYF. DNA for the CDR3: TGTGCCAGCAGCCGTGATGGGGGTGGTCAAGAGACCCAGTACTTC.

This clonotype showed up just a few times. The gene calls are TRBV11-3 and TRBJ2-5, with TRBD1 matching 9 bases. CDR3 size: 13 residues. Per germline, CDR1 SGHNT and CDR2 YENEEA. J gave up 7 bases and V 3 bases, and 3 bases lay outside the gene matches. DNA for the CDR3: TGTGCCAGCAGCTTGGGACAGGGTGCGACCCAGTACTTC. This sequence encodes CASSLGQGATQYF.